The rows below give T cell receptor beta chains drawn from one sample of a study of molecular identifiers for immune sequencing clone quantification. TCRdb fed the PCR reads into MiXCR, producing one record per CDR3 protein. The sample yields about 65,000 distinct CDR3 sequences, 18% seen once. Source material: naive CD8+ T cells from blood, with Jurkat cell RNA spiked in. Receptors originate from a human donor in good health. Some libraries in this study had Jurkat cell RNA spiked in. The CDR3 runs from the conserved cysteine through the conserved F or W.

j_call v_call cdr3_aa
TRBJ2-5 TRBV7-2 CASSLVARVQETQYF
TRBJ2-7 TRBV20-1 CSARDVDGTVYYEQYF
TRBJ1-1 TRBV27 CASSLGQMNTEAFF
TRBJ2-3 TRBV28 CASGPPLKALLASPPWGTDMQYF
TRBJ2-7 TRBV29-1 CSVGDDPYEQYF
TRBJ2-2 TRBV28 CASSLRIGDRHTGELFF
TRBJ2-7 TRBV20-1 CSAPGRDLLREQYF
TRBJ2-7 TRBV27 CASSSLRERSQQYF
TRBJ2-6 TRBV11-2 CASSFLGGANVLTF
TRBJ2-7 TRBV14 CASSQEAGVVEQYF
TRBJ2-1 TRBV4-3 CASSTGLAGAYNEQFF
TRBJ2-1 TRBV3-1 CASSLRHGEQFF
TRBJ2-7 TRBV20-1 CSAVSGASYEQYF
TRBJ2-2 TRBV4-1 CAASRESTGELFF
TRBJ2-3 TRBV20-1 CSARDRLAGGGKDTQYF
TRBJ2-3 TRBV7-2 CASSLAGGPPDTQYF
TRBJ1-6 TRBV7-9 CASSSGVYNSPLHF
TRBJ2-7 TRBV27 CASSPRAGLAADEQYF
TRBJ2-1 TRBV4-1 CASSHGYNEQFF
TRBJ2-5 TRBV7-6 CASCWTSGGFFQETQYF
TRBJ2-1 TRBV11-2 CASSKTLAGGDYNEQFF
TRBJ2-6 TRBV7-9 CASSFVGVPGTGGSGANVLPF
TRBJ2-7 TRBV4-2 CASSHPSAGEVSYEQYF
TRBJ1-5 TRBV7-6 CASSGDRNRYSNQPQHF
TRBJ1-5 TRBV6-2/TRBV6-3 CAGSYSSGTGKWPQHF
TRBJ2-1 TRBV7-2 CASRPQTWGLNEQFF
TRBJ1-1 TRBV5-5 CASSWGVIRANTEAFF
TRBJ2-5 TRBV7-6 CASSLGLAGGGETQYF
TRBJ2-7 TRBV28 CASSLLWEGRREQYF
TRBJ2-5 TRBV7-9 CASSLVVMVGQETQYF
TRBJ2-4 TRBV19 CASSQGKNIQYF
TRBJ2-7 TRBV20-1 CSARGARYEQYF
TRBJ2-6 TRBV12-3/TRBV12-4 CASSFVSGANVLTF
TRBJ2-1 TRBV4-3 CASSGRDYLGGDPSYNEQFF
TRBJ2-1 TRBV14 CASNVLAGAYNEQFF
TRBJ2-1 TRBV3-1 CASSPYRLSSHEQFF
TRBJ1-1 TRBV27 CASSLTPGVLPEAFF
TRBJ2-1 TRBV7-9 CASGRGGGNEQFF
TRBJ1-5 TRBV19 CASSIPSFFNQPQHF
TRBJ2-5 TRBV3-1 CASSQGLAGGHRETQYF
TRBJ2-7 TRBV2 CASSAAGLTYEQYF
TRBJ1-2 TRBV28 CASSLSSGVWYYGYTF
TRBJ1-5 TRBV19 CASSRWGEPQHF
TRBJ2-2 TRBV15 CATSSLGPGELFF
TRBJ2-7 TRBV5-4 CASSLFAFPNTYEQYF
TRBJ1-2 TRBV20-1 CSARSPQEVQGYTF